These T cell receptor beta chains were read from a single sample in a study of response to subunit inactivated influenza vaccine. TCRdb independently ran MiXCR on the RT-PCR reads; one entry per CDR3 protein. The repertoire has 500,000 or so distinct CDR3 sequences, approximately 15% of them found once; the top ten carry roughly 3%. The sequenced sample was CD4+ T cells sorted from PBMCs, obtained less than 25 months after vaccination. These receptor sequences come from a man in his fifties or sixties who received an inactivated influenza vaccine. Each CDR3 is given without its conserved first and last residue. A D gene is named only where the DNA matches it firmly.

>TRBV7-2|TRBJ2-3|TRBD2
ASSLGGLAGGLATQY
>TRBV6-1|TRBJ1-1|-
ASRLLTGYTEAF
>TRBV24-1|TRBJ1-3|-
ATEGRSGNTIY
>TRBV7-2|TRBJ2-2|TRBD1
ASSLQQGTGELF
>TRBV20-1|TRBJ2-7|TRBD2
SAGKVVAGGNYEQY
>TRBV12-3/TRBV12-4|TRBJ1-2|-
ASSPSGGKGYT
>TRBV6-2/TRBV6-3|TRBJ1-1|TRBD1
ASSRPGTGYPEAF
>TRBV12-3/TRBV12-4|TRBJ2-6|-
ASSETRRYSGANVLT
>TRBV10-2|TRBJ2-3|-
ASSVLGGLTDTQY
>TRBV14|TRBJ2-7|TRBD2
ASSQTTSAEQY
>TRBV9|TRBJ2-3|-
ASSAGDTDTQY
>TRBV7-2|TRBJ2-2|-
ASSFASVGELF
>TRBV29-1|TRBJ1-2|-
SVGDVNYGYT
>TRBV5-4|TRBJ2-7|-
ASTPGEGRREQY
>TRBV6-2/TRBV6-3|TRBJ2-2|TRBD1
ASSYPGQGAVTGELF
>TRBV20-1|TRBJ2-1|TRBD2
SARDAPGLAGANEQF
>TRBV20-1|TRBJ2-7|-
SAMSSRARGEQY
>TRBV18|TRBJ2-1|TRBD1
ASSPPTGGAYNEQF
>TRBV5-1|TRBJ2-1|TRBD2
ASSSRLAGANNEQF
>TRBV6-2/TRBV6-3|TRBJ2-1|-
ASSWTHDYNEQF
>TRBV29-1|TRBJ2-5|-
STGSGLIPTQY
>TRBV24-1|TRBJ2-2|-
ATMAGGPGELF
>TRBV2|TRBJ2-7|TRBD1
ASSVAGGGTGLHEQY
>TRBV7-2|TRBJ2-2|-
ASSLVAGLPGTGELF
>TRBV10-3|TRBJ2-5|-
AIRDSQETQY
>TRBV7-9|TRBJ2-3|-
ATGLGASTDTQY
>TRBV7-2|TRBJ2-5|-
ASSLFRGQETQY
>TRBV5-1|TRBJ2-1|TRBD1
ASSQQGSSYNEQF
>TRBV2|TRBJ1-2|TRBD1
ATPQQGARGIDYGYT
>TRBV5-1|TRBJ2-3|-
ASSSPAVDTQY
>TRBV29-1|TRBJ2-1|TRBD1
SVEEMKGQANYNEQF
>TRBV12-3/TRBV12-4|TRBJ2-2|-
ASSLVRAGELF
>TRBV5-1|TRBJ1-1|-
ASTPGNLGTEAF
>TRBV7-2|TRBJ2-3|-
ASSRSGGLTDTQY
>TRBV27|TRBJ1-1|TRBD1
ASSPRQGFRAF
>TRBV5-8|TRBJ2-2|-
ASSLGGRVTGELF
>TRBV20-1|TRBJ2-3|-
SARPPLLDTQY
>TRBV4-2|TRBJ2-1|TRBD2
ASSQNLLGRGVNEQF
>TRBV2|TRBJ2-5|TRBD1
ASREGTGEETQY
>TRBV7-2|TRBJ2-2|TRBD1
ASSRWDRENTGELF
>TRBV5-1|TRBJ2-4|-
ASSPTGLGIQY
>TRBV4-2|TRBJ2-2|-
ASSQAPAGATPGELF
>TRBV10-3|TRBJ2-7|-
AIAPGLDFYEQY
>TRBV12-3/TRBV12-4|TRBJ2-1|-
ASSLGRGRAYNEQF
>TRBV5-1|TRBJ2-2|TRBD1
ASRADRVYTGELF
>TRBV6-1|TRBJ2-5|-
ASRGSGRETQY
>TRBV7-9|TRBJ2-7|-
ASSLAPMGEQY
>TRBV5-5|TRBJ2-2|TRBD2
ASSGLAGDTGELV
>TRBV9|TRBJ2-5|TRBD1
ASSAQGVGETQY
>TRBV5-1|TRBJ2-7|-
ASSLVRALGYEQY
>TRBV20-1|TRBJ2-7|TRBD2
SARLAGDAYEQY
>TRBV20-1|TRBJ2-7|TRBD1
SARGPGQGAYEQY
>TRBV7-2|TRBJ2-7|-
ASSLSWANEQY
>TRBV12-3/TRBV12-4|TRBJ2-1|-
ASQRSGGTGNEQF
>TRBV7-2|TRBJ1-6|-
ASSPWTTLNSPLH